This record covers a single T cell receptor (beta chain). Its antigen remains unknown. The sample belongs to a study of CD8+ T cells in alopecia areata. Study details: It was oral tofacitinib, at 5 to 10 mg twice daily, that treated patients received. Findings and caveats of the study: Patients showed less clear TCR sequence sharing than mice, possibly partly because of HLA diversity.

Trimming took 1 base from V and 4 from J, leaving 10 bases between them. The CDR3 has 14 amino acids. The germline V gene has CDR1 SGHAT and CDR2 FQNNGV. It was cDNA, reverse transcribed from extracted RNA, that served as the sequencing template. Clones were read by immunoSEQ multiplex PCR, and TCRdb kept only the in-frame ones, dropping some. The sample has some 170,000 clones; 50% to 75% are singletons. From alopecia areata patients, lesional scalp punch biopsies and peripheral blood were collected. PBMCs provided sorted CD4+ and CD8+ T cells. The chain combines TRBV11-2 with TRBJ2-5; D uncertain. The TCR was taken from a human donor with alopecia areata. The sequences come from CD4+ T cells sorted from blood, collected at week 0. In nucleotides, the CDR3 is TGTGCCAGCAGCTTAGGTGGCCTGATAGAGACCCAGTACTTC. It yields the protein CASSLGGLIETQYF.